Sequencing of this TCR beta chain was carried out in a study of T cell repertoires in cytomegalovirus infection. Study context: From public TCR beta signatures came an indication of both CMV infection and matching HLA type.

The length of the CDR3 is 11 residues. Trimming left V 8 bases short and J 6 bases short, with 10 bases between. This clonotype has more than one count but fewer than ten. What it binds is not known. TCRdb redid the calling of the reads with MiXCR, one entry per CDR3 protein. The data hold fewer than 60,000 distinct CDR3 sequences, with about 20% observed a single time. The sample was CD8+ T cells from cultured PBMCs, taken from culture after CMV antigen stimulation. The receptor comes from a human donor in good health (CMV status not recorded). Some clones in this sample may be carry-over from other donors' samples. This sequence joins TRBV12-3 or TRBV12-4 and TRBJ1-1; D might be TRBD1 (5 bases). This CDR3 is CASWGGAEAFF. The CDR3 nucleotides are TGTGCCAGCTGGGGGGGGGCTGAAGCTTTCTTT.